What follows are 15 T cell receptor beta chains derived from one specimen sequenced in a study of patients and donors after allogeneic stem cell transplantation. TCRdb called the RT-PCR reads again in MiXCR, with one record for every CDR3 protein. The table includes about 74,000 distinct CDR3 sequences, approximately 26% detected once. The source material was blood, either unsorted or a sorted T cell fraction (not recorded which). These receptors came from a human donor who was either an allogeneic HSCT recipient or a stem cell or donor lymphocyte infusion donor (not recorded which). It is not recorded whose cells these are; they may come from a transplant donor.

This chain joins TRBV4-1 and TRBJ1-4; no definite D call. Germline V gene lookup returns CDR1 MGHRA and CDR2 YSYEKL. V lost 4 bases, J lost 3 bases, and 18 bases lay in between. This CDR3 contains 17 residues. The CDR3 nucleotides are TGCGCCAGCAGCCTAACGGACCCGATCACCTCTAATGAAAAACTGTTTTTT. Translated, it gives CASSLTDPITSNEKLFF.

In its sample, this clonotype was seen a few times. The gene calls are TRBV12-3 or TRBV12-4 and TRBJ1-4; TRBD1 agrees at 7 bases. The V gene end was trimmed by 6 bases and the J gene end by 3 bases; junction bases not matched to a gene: 4. The CDR3 covers 14 residues. The chain's CDR3 is CASRAGTANEKLFF. The CDR3 bases are TGTGCCAGCAGAGCCGGGACAGCTAATGAAAAACTGTTTTTT.

Many counts were recorded for this clonotype. The V and J genes are TRBV5-1 and TRBJ2-5; the D is unclear. The V gene's germline CDR1 is SGHRS and CDR2 YFSETQ. This CDR3 spans 13 amino acids. The V end lost 2 bases, the J end lost 5 bases, and 10 bases lay between the germline ends. CDR3 sequence reads: CASSFGWLETQYF. The CDR3, as DNA: TGCGCCAGCAGCTTTGGATGGCTGGAGACCCAGTACTTC.

This clonotype was detected a few times. The V and J genes are TRBV7-9 and TRBJ2-7; weak D call: TRBD2 (6 bases). V was clipped by 4 bases and J by 0 bases, with 7 bases between them. This CDR3 spans 13 amino acids. Looked up from germline, CDR1 is SEHNR and CDR2 is FQNEAQ (reference sequence). The CDR3 is CASSSGSSYEQYF. In DNA form, the CDR3 reads TGTGCCAGCAGCTCCGGGAGCTCCTACGAGCAGTACTTC.

V usage is TRBV27 and J usage is TRBJ2-2; the D gene is possibly TRBD2 (7 bases). This CDR3 comprises 16 residues. Trimming stripped 7 bases from V and 0 bases from J, with 15 bases between. The germline V gene has CDR1 MNHEY and CDR2 SMNVEV (reference sequence). The CDR3 reads CASIPIGGPNTGELFF. The CDR3 DNA is TGTGCCAGCATTCCGATCGGGGGGCCGAACACCGGGGAGCTGTTTTTT.

This clonotype was seen only a few times. The chain has TRBV24-1 and TRBJ2-2, with TRBD2 identical over 8 bases. V was clipped by 0 bases and J by 6 bases; unmatched bases: 11. Germline loops: CDR1 KGHDR, CDR2 SFDVKD. This CDR3 spans 18 amino acids. The CDR3 loop reads CATSDLPTGTRKPGELFF. The DNA for the CDR3 is TGTGCCACCAGTGATTTGCCAACCGGGACTAGAAAACCCGGGGAGCTGTTTTTT.

This clonotype was seen more than once but under ten times. The chain uses TRBV25-1 and TRBJ2-5; D is possibly TRBD1 (6 bases). The germline V gene has CDR1 MGHDK and CDR2 SYGVNS. Trimming cost V 2 bases and J 2 bases, with 9 bases left between them. The CDR3 loop spans 14 amino acids. The CDR3 sequence: CASSEDRLQETQYF. The CDR3 bases are TGTGCCAGCAGTGAAGACAGGCTTCAAGAGACCCAGTACTTC. Full variable domain (rest looked up from reference TRBV25-1 and TRBJ2-5): EADIYQTPRYLVIGTGKKITLECSQTMGHDKMYWYQQDPGMELHLIHYSYGVNSTEKGDLSSESTVSRIRTEHFPLTLESARPSHTSQYLCASSEDRLQETQYFGPGTRLLVL.

This clonotype was recorded many times. This chain links TRBV10-3 with TRBJ1-3; D is undetermined. This CDR3 region has 13 residues. Per germline, CDR1 ENHRY and CDR2 SYGVKD. V shed 6 bases and J shed 0 bases, with 6 bases lying between them. CDR3 in amino acids: CAIRYNSGNTIYF. The CDR3, as DNA: TGTGCCATCAGGTACAACTCTGGAAACACCATATATTTT.

CDR3 loop: CAISEGPGSYGYTF. In nucleotides, the CDR3 is TGTGCCATCAGTGAGGGTCCAGGGTCCTATGGCTACACCTTC. The chain employs TRBV10-3 and TRBJ1-2, with D perhaps matching TRBD1 (5 bases). This CDR3 is 14 amino acids long. Trimming removed 2 bases at V and 4 bases at J, with 11 bases between. CDR1 is ENHRY and CDR2 is SYGVKD in the germline V gene.

The rearrangement joins TRBV9 to TRBJ2-7; TRBD1 matches 9 bases. This CDR3 is built from 15 residues. The junction had 14 bases not matched to a gene; V was cut back by 3 bases and J by 10 bases. Germline V gives CDR1 SGDLS, CDR2 YYNGEE. In nucleotides, the CDR3 is TGTGCCAGCAGCGAGTCCCCGGGACAGGGTATGAATCAGTACTTC. This sequence encodes CASSESPGQGMNQYF.

This clonotype was counted at least ten times. V is TRBV7-9 and J is TRBJ2-1; 8 nucleotides match TRBD1. J lost 0 bases, V lost 5 bases, and 12 bases had no gene match. The CDR3 consists of 18 residues. CDR1 and CDR2 from the germline V gene are SEHNR and FQNEAQ (reference sequence). The CDR3 region is CASSPQSQGAYSYNEQFF. DNA for the CDR3: TGTGCCAGCAGCCCACAATCCCAGGGGGCGTACTCCTACAATGAGCAGTTCTTC.

This clonotype was counted a few times. The chain uses TRBV5-1 and TRBJ2-3; TRBD1 is a possible D gene (5 bases). The length of the CDR3 is 16 residues. V lost 6 bases and J 0 bases, leaving 17 bases between the germline ends. Germline CDR1 and CDR2: SGHRS and YFSETQ. The CDR3 sequence is CASTGRTGLSTDTQYF. The DNA of the CDR3 is TGCGCCAGCACCGGACGTACAGGCCTTAGCACAGATACGCAGTATTTT.

This clonotype was counted only a few times. The CDR3 bases are TGCGCCAGCAGCTTACAATTAGGAAACACCATATATTTT. It yields the protein CASSLQLGNTIYF. V gene TRBV5-1 combines with J gene TRBJ1-3; D remains ambiguous. Germline lookup yields CDR1 SGHRS and CDR2 YFSETQ. The V and J ends lost 2 bases and 4 bases respectively, with 7 bases between them. This CDR3 has 13 residues.

This clonotype came up a few times. The V and J genes are TRBV9 and TRBJ2-5; TRBD2 matches at 11 bases. The junction had 12 bases not matched to a gene; V was cut back by 3 bases and J by 5 bases. CDR3 length equals 17 residues. Germline values: CDR1 SGDLS, CDR2 YYNGEE. CDR3 amino acids: CASSAPTILAGVETQYF. CDR3 in DNA: TGTGCCAGCAGCGCTCCAACAATACTAGCGGGAGTGGAGACCCAGTACTTC.

V gene TRBV11-2 combines with J gene TRBJ1-5; 9 nucleotides agree with TRBD1. This CDR3 has 17 residues. Trimming cost V 2 bases and J 1 base; bases outside gene matches: 6. The V gene's germline CDR1 is SGHAT and CDR2 FQNNGV. The CDR3 DNA is TGTGCCAGCAGCTTAACAGGGGGCAGGGGGAGCAATCAGCCCCAGCATTTT. This sequence encodes CASSLTGGRGSNQPQHF.